This T cell receptor (beta chain) was sequenced for a study of a mutant IDH1 vaccine in newly diagnosed glioma. Study-wide background: Vaccines began 4-6 weeks after radiotherapy alone, or with temozolomide cycles. Averaging 40.4 years of age, treated patients were about 60% male and approximately 38% female. Previous care, which was radiotherapy, temozolomide, or both, most often involved both.

Described time point: week 47, end of study. A 20-mer mutant IDH1 peptide at 300 ug was injected subcutaneously with topical imiquimod. Eight vaccine injections were given to patients in weeks 1, 3, 5, 7, 11, 15, 19 and 23. The data were produced by immunoSEQ multiplex PCR, yet TCRdb's version contains in-frame clones alone and is incomplete. The data hold tens of thousands of clones, with around four fifths observed a single time. This CDR3 region has 14 residues. V was shortened by 3 bases and J by 8 bases, with 14 bases between the two germline ends. CDR1 is SGHAT and CDR2 is FQNNGV in the germline V gene. This clone was recorded once. Its cognate antigen is unknown.

This material consisted of PBMCs, taken from a glioma patient whose treatment included an IDH1 peptide vaccine. The sequence came from a man between 25 and 39 years old with glioma. V is TRBV11-2 and J is TRBJ2-1; D uncertain. CDR3 DNA: TGTGCCAGCAGCTTTAGAGTCCTAAGCCATGAGCAGTTCTTC. It encodes CASSFRVLSHEQFF.